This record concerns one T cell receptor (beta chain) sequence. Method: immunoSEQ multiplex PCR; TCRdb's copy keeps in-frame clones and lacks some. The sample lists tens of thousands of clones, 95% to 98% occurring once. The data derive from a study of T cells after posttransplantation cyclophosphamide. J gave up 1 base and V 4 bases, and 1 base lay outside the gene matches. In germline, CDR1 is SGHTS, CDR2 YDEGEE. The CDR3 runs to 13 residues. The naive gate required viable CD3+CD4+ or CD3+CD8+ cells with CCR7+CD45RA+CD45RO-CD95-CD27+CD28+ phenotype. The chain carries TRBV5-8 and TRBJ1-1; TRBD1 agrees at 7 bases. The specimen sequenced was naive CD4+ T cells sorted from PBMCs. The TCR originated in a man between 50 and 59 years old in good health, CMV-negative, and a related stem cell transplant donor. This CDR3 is CASSRDRNTEAFF. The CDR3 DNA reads TGTGCCAGCAGCAGGGACAGGAACACTGAAGCTTTCTTT.